This TCR beta chain was profiled in a study of cytomegalovirus exposure and HLA in healthy donors. The PCR employed 60 Vbeta primers together with 13 Jbeta primers. Data came from immunoSEQ multiplex PCR; TCRdb stores just in-frame clones and leaves some out. The sample contains approximately 180,000 clones, about 80% of which appear only once. Study conclusions and caveats: Most TCR sequences were seen very rarely across donors, but some public TCRs occurred in many. Later, an analysis found that common viral pathogens appeared to be linked with several of the most significant clusters. In an earlier analysis, productive rearrangement rates for most beta V segments clustered near 87% or 30%.

All donors participated as healthy donors of bone marrow. This CDR3 has 15 residues. Germline V gives CDR1 MDHEN, CDR2 SYDVKM. Trimming shortened V by 6 bases and J by 0 bases, and 15 bases separated the two germline ends. This clone was seen more than once but under ten times. Its antigen remains unknown. The sequence was obtained from a woman aged 60 to 75 in good health and CMV-seropositive. The chain couples TRBV28 to TRBJ2-7; TRBD1 is a possible D gene (5 bases). The sequencing sample was made of PBMCs. The CDR3 bases are TGTGCCAGCAGCTCCCTGGGGCGTAGCTCCTACGAGCAGTACTTC. Residues: CASSSLGRSSYEQYF.